The 22 T cell receptor beta chains presented below share a single source sample, sequenced in a study of siplizumab effects on memory and regulatory T cells. Clones were sequenced by immunoSEQ multiplex PCR, and TCRdb holds only the in-frame ones, with some missing. The repertoire includes 87,000 or so clones, just under 90% of them detected once, and 15% sits in the top ten. Material for sequencing was CD4+ T cells sorted from blood. The receptors here all came from a human donor in good health.

This clone was recorded once. The rearrangement uses TRBV5-1 and TRBJ2-2; 7 positions agree with TRBD2. CDR1 and CDR2 from the germline V gene are SGHRS and YFSETQ. V was pared by 4 bases and J by 2 bases, with 5 bases of the junction left unmatched. CDR3 length: 15 amino acids. The CDR3 region has the DNA TGCGCCAGCAGCCCCGGGACTATCAACACCGGGGAGCTGTTTTTT. It codes for CASSPGTINTGELFF.

The chain carries TRBV2 and TRBJ1-5, with no clear D. Per germline, CDR1 SNHLY and CDR2 FYNNEI. Trimming took off 10 bases at V and 0 bases at J, with 10 bases between the two ends. The CDR3 has 13 residues. CDR3 sequence reads: CATGQDSNQPQHF. The CDR3, as DNA: TGTGCCACCGGGCAGGATAGCAATCAGCCCCAGCATTTT.

The CDR3 protein is CASSTEGREPYNEQFF. CDR3 sequence (DNA): TGCGCCAGCTCGACAGAGGGACGGGAGCCTTACAATGAGCAGTTCTTC. The chain combines TRBV5-1 with TRBJ2-1, with D maybe TRBD2 (6 bases). Germline loops: CDR1 SGHRS, CDR2 YFSETQ. V was trimmed by 7 bases and J by 4 bases, leaving 21 bases between them. This CDR3 has 16 residues. Full variable domain (outside the CDR3, taken from reference TRBV5-1 and TRBJ2-1): KAGVTQTPRYLIKTRGQQVTLSCSPISGHRSVSWYQQTPGQGLQFLFEYFSETQRNKGNFPGRFSGRQFSNSRSEMNVSTLELGDSALYLCASSTEGREPYNEQFFGPGTRLTVL.

The rearrangement links TRBV6-5 to TRBJ1-2; D remains unclear. The CDR3 is made up of 13 amino acids. The germline V gene has CDR1 MNHEY and CDR2 SVGAGI. V gave up 2 bases and J gave up 8 bases, with 12 bases separating them. DNA for the CDR3: TGTGCCAGCAGTTACGGGGAGGGTATGGGCTACACCTTC. Translating gives CASSYGEGMGYTF.

The rearrangement links TRBV2 to TRBJ1-2; 8 bases agree with TRBD1. The CDR3 runs 14 residues. The trim removed 5 bases at V and 2 bases at J, leaving 4 bases unmatched. The germline gives CDR1 SNHLY, CDR2 FYNNEI. CDR3 coding DNA: TGTGCCAGCAGTAAAAGGGACAGGAACTATGGCTACACCTTC. Its translation: CASSKRDRNYGYTF.

This chain joins TRBV6-5 and TRBJ1-5, with no clear D. Between the trimmed V and J ends, which lost 0 bases and 6 bases, there was a span of 6 bases. The CDR3 loop spans 13 amino acids. Germline lookup yields CDR1 MNHEY and CDR2 SVGAGI. The CDR3 region is CASSYSPSQPQHF. CDR3 nucleotides: TGTGCCAGCAGTTACTCCCCCAGTCAGCCCCAGCATTTT.

V is TRBV9 and J is TRBJ2-1; D possibly matches TRBD1 or TRBD2 (5 bases each). The CDR3 totals 16 residues. Germline lookup yields CDR1 SGDLS and CDR2 YYNGEE. V lost 2 bases and J lost 7, with 19 bases in between. CDR3 loop: CASSVVPGPEGNEQFF. The CDR3 DNA sequence: TGTGCCAGCAGCGTGGTGCCGGGACCAGAGGGGAATGAGCAGTTCTTC.

The chain uses TRBV19 and TRBJ2-2, with TRBD1 identical over 10 bases. Losses at the gene ends were 3 bases for V and 4 bases for J; bases not matched to a gene: 2. Germline CDR1 LNHDA, CDR2 SQIVND (reference sequence). The CDR3 sequence is 15 residues long. The CDR3 DNA is TGTGCCAGTAGTATGGGGACAGGGGTCACCGGGGAGCTGTTTTTT. It is translated as CASSMGTGVTGELFF.

The genes are TRBV6-5 and TRBJ2-7, with D possibly being TRBD1 or TRBD2 (5 bases each). Between the trimmed V and J ends, which lost 8 bases and 3 bases, there was a span of 14 bases. Germline V gene data show CDR1 as MNHEY and CDR2 as SVGAGI. There are 13 residues in the CDR3. CDR3 DNA: TGTGCCAGCGGTGTTCAGGGAGACTACGAGCAGTACTTC. Translated: CASGVQGDYEQYF.

A single count supports this clone. The chain has TRBV5-8 and TRBJ1-5; tentative D call: TRBD1 (6 bases). Trimming pared 3 bases from V and 0 bases from J, leaving 10 bases between. The CDR3 sequence is 15 residues long. CDR1 and CDR2 (germline): SGHTS, YDEGEE. CDR3 nucleotides: TGTGCCAGCAGCTCCGGACAGTTTAGCAATCAGCCCCAGCATTTT. It is translated as CASSSGQFSNQPQHF.

This clone has more than one count but fewer than ten. DNA of the CDR3: TGTGCCAGCCAAAGGAGAAACCAGCCCCAGCATTTT. Encoded protein: CASQRRNQPQHF. The V call is TRBV28, the J call TRBJ1-5, with D unclear. Germline V lookup: CDR1 MDHEN, CDR2 SYDVKM. V lost 8 bases to trimming and J lost 7 bases, with 12 bases between them. This CDR3 comprises 12 residues.

V is TRBV6-4 and J is TRBJ2-4; TRBD1 aligns across 9 bases. V lost 10 bases, J lost 0 bases, and 13 bases stayed unmatched. The CDR3 has 17 amino acids. The germline CDR1 and CDR2 sequences are MRHNA and SNTAGT. The DNA of the CDR3 is TGTGCCATCCCGAGAACAGGGGGCGGCCTAGCCAAAAACATTCAGTACTTC. Protein sequence: CAIPRTGGGLAKNIQYF.

This clone showed up just a few times. The rearrangement links TRBV5-4 to TRBJ1-1; D is unresolved. Germline CDR1 is SGHNT and CDR2 is YYREEE (reference sequence). Trimming pared 4 bases from V and 1 base from J, leaving 11 bases between. The length of the CDR3 is 14 residues. The CDR3 loop is CASSKDRQNTEAFF. CDR3 sequence (DNA): TGTGCCAGCAGCAAAGACCGCCAGAACACTGAAGCTTTCTTT.

V and J are TRBV29-1 and TRBJ2-5, with 9 bases matching TRBD2. The J segment lost 3 bases and the V segment lost 0 bases, leaving 8 bases of the junction unmatched. This CDR3 spans 16 amino acids. Looked up from germline, CDR1 is SQVTM and CDR2 is ANQGSEA. The CDR3 loop reads CSVEDRLAGREETQYF. For the CDR3, the DNA is TGCAGCGTTGAAGATCGGCTAGCGGGGAGGGAAGAGACCCAGTACTTC.

The genes are TRBV4-1 and TRBJ1-2; no clear D. V was trimmed by 4 bases and J by 0 bases, leaving 9 bases between them. From germline, CDR1 is MGHRA and CDR2 YSYEKL. The CDR3 contains 14 residues. The CDR3 DNA follows: TGCGCCAGCAGCCTTTCCGAGGCTAACTATGGCTACACCTTC. This codes for CASSLSEANYGYTF.

V gene TRBV29-1 combines with J gene TRBJ2-1; 14 bases are a match to TRBD2. Germline V gives CDR1 SQVTM, CDR2 ANQGSEA. Trimming cost V 7 bases and J 13 bases; bases outside gene matches: 9. This CDR3 contains 13 residues. The CDR3 DNA reads as TGCAGCGCCGTAACCGGACTAGCGGGAGGTCAGTTCTTC. This encodes CSAVTGLAGGQFF.

This clone occurred once. This chain joins TRBV9 and TRBJ2-3; perhaps TRBD2 as D (6 bases). The CDR3 is made up of 14 amino acids. Trimming removed 0 bases from V and 6 bases from J, with 11 bases in between. Germline CDR1 and CDR2: SGDLS and YYNGEE. CDR3 sequence reads: CASSVVGGRDTQYF. Written as DNA, the CDR3 is TGTGCCAGCAGCGTAGTTGGAGGGCGGGATACGCAGTATTTT.

The chain combines TRBV7-2 with TRBJ2-5; D tentatively fits TRBD1 or TRBD2 (5 bases each). Trimming cost V 4 bases and J 5 bases, with 14 bases left between them. Germline V CDR1 and CDR2: SGHTA, FQGNSA. The CDR3 is 14 amino acids. The CDR3 DNA reads as TGTGCCAGCAGCTGGGGACGGATGGGGGAGACCCAGTACTTC. It encodes CASSWGRMGETQYF.

V usage is TRBV7-6 and J usage is TRBJ2-7; TRBD1 matches 10 bases. Germline V CDR1 and CDR2: SGHVS, FNYEAQ. V was clipped by 7 bases and J by 1 base; unmatched bases: 10. This CDR3 contains 16 residues. The CDR3 loop is CASTLGRDRGSYEQYF. CDR3 DNA sequence: TGTGCCAGCACTCTAGGTAGGGACAGGGGATCCTACGAGCAGTACTTC.

The chain links TRBV7-9 to TRBJ1-4; 7 nucleotides agree with TRBD1. The CDR3 spans 14 residues. The V gene end was trimmed by 5 bases and the J gene end by 4 bases; junction bases not matched to a gene: 4. CDR1 is SEHNR and CDR2 is FQNEAQ in the germline V gene (reference sequence). The CDR3 DNA reads TGTGCCAGCAGCCCGGGACAGCTTAATGAAAAACTGTTTTTT. Translation gives CASSPGQLNEKLFF.

The chain combines TRBV5-6 with TRBJ1-3; the D is unclear. Germline V gene data show CDR1 as SGHDT and CDR2 as YYEEEE. Trimming removed 5 bases from V and 0 bases from J, with 9 bases in between. This CDR3 has 14 amino acids. The CDR3 loop reads CASRRRSSGNTIYF. CDR3 nucleotides: TGTGCCAGCAGACGACGGAGCTCTGGAAACACCATATATTTT.

V usage is TRBV6-5 and J usage is TRBJ2-5; 9 bases map to TRBD2. The CDR3 covers 15 residues. The V and J ends lost 4 bases and 2 bases, in that order; junction bases with no gene match: 5. In germline, CDR1 is MNHEY, CDR2 SVGAGI. The CDR3 loop is CASSFYGLAQETQYF. The CDR3 coding sequence is TGTGCCAGCAGTTTCTACGGACTAGCGCAAGAGACCCAGTACTTC.